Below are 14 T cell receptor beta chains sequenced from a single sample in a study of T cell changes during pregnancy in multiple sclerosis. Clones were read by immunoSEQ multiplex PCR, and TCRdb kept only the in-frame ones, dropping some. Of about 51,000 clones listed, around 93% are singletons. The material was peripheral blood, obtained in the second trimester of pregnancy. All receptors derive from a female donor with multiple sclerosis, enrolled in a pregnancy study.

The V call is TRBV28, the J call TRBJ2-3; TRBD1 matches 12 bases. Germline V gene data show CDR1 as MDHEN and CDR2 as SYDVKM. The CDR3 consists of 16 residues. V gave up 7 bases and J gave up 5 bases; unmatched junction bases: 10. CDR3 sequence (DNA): TGTGCCAGCAAGAAACCGGGACAGGGGGCGGGAGATACGCAGTATTTT. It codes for CASKKPGQGAGDTQYF.

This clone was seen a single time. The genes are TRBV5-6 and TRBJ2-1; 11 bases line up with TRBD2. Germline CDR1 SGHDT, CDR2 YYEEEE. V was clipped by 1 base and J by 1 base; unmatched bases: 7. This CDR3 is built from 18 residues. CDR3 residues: CASSLRTSGSGSYNEQFF. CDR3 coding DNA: TGTGCCAGCAGCTTGCGAACTAGCGGGAGCGGGTCCTACAATGAGCAGTTCTTC.

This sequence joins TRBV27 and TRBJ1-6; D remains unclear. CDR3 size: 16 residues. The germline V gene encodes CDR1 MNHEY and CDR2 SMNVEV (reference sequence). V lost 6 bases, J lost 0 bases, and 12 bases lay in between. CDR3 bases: TGTGCCAGCAGGATACAGTCAAGCTCCTATAATTCACCCCTCCACTTT. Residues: CASRIQSSSYNSPLHF.

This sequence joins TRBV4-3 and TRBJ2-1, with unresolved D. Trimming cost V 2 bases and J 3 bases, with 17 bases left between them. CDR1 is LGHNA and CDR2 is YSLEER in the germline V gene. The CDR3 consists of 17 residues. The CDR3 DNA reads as TGCGCCAGCAGCCAACACCCACTGCTTCCAAACTACAATGAGCAGTTCTTC. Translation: CASSQHPLLPNYNEQFF.

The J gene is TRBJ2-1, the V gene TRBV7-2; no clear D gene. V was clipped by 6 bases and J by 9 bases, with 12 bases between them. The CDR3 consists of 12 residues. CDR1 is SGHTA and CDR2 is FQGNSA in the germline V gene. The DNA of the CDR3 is TGTGCCAGCAGTTCTGCGGCTGTTGAGCAGTTCTTC. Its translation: CASSSAAVEQFF.

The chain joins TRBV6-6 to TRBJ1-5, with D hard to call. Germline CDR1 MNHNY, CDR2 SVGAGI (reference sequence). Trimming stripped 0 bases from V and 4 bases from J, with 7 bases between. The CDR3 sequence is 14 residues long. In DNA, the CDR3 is TGTGCCAGCAGTTACTCGGCGGGGAATCAGCCCCAGCATTTT. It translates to CASSYSAGNQPQHF.

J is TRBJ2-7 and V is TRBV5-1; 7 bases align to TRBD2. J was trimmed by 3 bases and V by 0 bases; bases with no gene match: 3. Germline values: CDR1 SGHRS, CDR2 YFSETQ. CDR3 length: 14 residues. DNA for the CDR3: TGCGCCAGCAGCTTGGGTGGGGGGGTCTACGAGCAGTACTTC. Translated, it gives CASSLGGGVYEQYF.

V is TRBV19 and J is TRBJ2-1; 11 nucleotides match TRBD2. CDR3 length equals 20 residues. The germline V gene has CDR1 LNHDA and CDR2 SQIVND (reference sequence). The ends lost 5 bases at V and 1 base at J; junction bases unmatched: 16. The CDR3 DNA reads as TGTGCCAGTAGTTCGAGACTAGCGGGAATGGGGGATGGTTCCTACAATGAGCAGTTCTTC. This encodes CASSSRLAGMGDGSYNEQFF.

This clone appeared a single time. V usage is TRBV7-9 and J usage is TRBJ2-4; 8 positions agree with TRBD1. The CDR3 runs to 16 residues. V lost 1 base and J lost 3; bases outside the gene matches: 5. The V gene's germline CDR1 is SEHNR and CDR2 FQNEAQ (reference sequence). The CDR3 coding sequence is TGTGCCAGCAGCTTAGGGGCCGGGACAGGCAAAAACATTCAGTACTTC. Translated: CASSLGAGTGKNIQYF.

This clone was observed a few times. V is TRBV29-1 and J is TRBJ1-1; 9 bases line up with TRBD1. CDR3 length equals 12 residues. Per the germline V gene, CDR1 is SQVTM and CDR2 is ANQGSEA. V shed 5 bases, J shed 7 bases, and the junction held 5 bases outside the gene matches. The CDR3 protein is CSVTGTGNEAFF. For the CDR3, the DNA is TGCAGCGTTACTGGGACAGGGAATGAAGCTTTCTTT. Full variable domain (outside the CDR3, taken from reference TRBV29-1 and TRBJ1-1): SAVISQKPSRDICQRGTSLTIQCQVDSQVTMMFWYRQQPGQSLTLIATANQGSEATYESGFVIDKFPISRPNLTFSTLTVSNMSPEDSSIYLCSVTGTGNEAFFGQGTRLTVV.

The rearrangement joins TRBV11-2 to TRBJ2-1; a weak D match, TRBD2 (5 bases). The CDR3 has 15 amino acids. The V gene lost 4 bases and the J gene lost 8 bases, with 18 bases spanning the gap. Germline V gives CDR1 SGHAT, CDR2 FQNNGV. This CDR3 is CASSSHPPAADEQFF. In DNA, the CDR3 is TGTGCCAGCAGCTCCCACCCCCCAGCGGCAGATGAGCAGTTCTTC. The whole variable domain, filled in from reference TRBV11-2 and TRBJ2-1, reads EAGVAQSPRYKIIEKRQSVAFWCNPISGHATLYWYQQILGQGPKLLIQFQNNGVVDDSQLPKDRFSAERLKGVDSTLKIQPAKLEDSAVYLCASSSHPPAADEQFFGPGTRLTVL.

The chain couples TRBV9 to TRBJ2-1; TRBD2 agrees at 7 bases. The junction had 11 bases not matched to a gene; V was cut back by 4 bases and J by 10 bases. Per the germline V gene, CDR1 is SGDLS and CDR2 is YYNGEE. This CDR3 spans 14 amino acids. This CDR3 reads CASSLRPGRDEQFF. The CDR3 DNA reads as TGTGCCAGCAGCCTGAGACCGGGGAGGGACGAGCAGTTCTTC.

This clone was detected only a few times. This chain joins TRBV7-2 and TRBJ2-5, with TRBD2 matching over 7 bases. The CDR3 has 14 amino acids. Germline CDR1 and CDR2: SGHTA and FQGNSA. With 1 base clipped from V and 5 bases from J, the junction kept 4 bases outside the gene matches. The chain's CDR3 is CASSLGGSGETQYF. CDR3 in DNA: TGTGCCAGCAGCTTAGGCGGGAGCGGGGAGACCCAGTACTTC.

Written as DNA, the CDR3 is TGTGCCAGCTCCCGGTCCGATAGCGGGCTCACAGATACGCAGTATTTT. Translation gives CASSRSDSGLTDTQYF. The chain couples TRBV18 to TRBJ2-3; TRBD2 aligns across 7 bases. The germline V gene encodes CDR1 KGHSH and CDR2 LQKENI. The V gene end was trimmed by 6 bases and the J gene end by 2 bases; junction bases not matched to a gene: 11. This CDR3 contains 16 residues.